The 14 T cell receptor beta chains given below trace back to one sample, sequenced in a study of shared clonotypes between healthy human individuals. TCRdb's copy holds only in-frame clones and misses some; the assay was immunoSEQ multiplex PCR. Among over a million clones listed, 60% to 80% were seen once. Specimen: memory CD4+ T cells sorted from blood. Subset in this sample: CD45RA-negative fraction. All receptors come from a man between 18 and 35 years old in good health.

This clone appeared a few times. The chain combines TRBV27 with TRBJ1-2; D is perhaps TRBD1 (6 bases). Germline-derived CDR1 and CDR2 are MNHEY and SMNVEV (reference sequence). The CDR3 is 17 amino acids. V was shortened by 5 bases and J by 4 bases, with 23 bases between the two germline ends. CDR3 nucleotide sequence: TGTGCCAGCAGTCCAAACCGGGACAATCTTCGACGCTATGGCTACACCTTC. Its protein product is CASSPNRDNLRRYGYTF.

This chain connects TRBV5-5 to TRBJ1-5, with TRBD1 matching over 7 bases. Trimming took 2 bases from V and 2 from J; bases not matched to a gene: 7. Germline V gene sequence: CDR1 SGHKS, CDR2 YYEKEE (reference sequence). This CDR3 contains 16 residues. CDR3 in amino acids: CASSFLGQVGNQPQHF. CDR3 DNA sequence: TGTGCCAGCAGCTTCCTAGGACAGGTAGGCAATCAGCCCCAGCATTTT.

The CDR3 is CASSRQGARDYGYTF. In DNA, the CDR3 is TGTGCCAGCTCACGACAGGGGGCGAGAGACTATGGCTACACCTTC. The chain couples TRBV27 to TRBJ1-2, with 10 bases identical to TRBD1. Per germline, CDR1 MNHEY and CDR2 SMNVEV (reference sequence). CDR3 length: 15 residues. J lost 3 bases, V lost 8 bases, and 9 bases had no gene match.

V gene TRBV9 combines with J gene TRBJ1-2; D is ambiguous. Trimming removed 0 bases at V and 2 bases at J, with 8 bases between. The CDR3 covers 14 residues. CDR1 SGDLS and CDR2 YYNGEE come from the germline V gene. CDR3 DNA sequence: TGTGCCAGCAGCGTAGGGGATCGGAACTATGGCTACACCTTC. This gives the protein CASSVGDRNYGYTF.

Worth noting for this clone: This sample also contains other DNA sequences that code for the same CDR3. The rearrangement joins TRBV19 to TRBJ2-7, with D perhaps matching TRBD1 (6 bases). CDR3 length: 12 amino acids. Germline CDR1 reads LNHDA; CDR2 reads SQIVND (reference sequence). The ends were cut back, 2 bases at V and 7 bases at J, with 9 bases in the middle. The DNA for the CDR3 is TGTGCCAGTAGTATAAGAGGGGGTGAGCAGTACTTC. Residues: CASSIRGGEQYF.

CDR3 region: CATSRWGEKLFF. In nucleotides, the CDR3 is TGTGCCACCAGCAGATGGGGGGAAAAACTGTTTTTT. This chain joins TRBV15 and TRBJ1-4, with D perhaps TRBD1 (5 bases). The CDR3 runs to 12 residues. V was clipped by 2 bases and J by 8 bases, with 6 bases between them. Germline CDR1 reads LNHNV; CDR2 reads YYDKDF (reference sequence).

A few counts support this clone. This chain joins TRBV5-4 and TRBJ1-4; D is possibly TRBD1 (5 bases). CDR3 length equals 15 residues. Germline-derived CDR1 and CDR2 are SGHNT and YYREEE (reference sequence). V lost 3 bases to trimming and J lost 1 base, with 10 bases between them. This chain's CDR3 is CASSWQGGTNEKLFF. In DNA, the CDR3 is TGTGCCAGCAGCTGGCAGGGAGGAACTAATGAAAAACTGTTTTTT.

CDR3 loop: CASSRYRGPSTEAFF. CDR3 DNA sequence: TGTGCCAGCAGCAGATACAGGGGGCCGAGCACTGAAGCTTTCTTT. The chain has TRBV7-9 and TRBJ1-1; 9 bases match TRBD1. Germline V CDR1 and CDR2: SEHNR, FQNEAQ (reference sequence). This CDR3 contains 15 residues. V lost 5 bases, J lost 4 bases, and 8 bases stayed unmatched.

This clone has a handful of counts. The genes are TRBV7-2 and TRBJ2-2; D is ambiguous. The CDR3 is made up of 13 amino acids. The ends were cut back, 5 bases at V and 2 bases at J, with 6 bases in the middle. Germline V CDR1 and CDR2: SGHTA, FQGNSA. For the CDR3, the DNA is TGTGCCAGCAGCCCCGATAACACCGGGGAGCTGTTTTTT. Amino acid sequence: CASSPDNTGELFF. Supplemented by reference TRBV7-2 and TRBJ2-2, the full variable domain reads GAGVSQSPSNKVTEKGKDVELRCDPISGHTALYWYRQSLGQGLEFLIYFQGNSAPDKSGLPSDRFSAERTGGSVSTLTIQRTQQEDSAVYLCASSPDNTGELFFGEGSRLTVL.

This chain joins TRBV7-2 and TRBJ1-6, with 12 nucleotides matching TRBD1. The CDR3 is made up of 13 amino acids. Germline V gene lookup returns CDR1 SGHTA and CDR2 FQGNSA. V was pared by 5 bases and J by 14 bases, with 4 bases of the junction left unmatched. The CDR3 bases are TGTGCCAGCAGCGGGGACAGGGGGCGATCCCTCCACTTT. It specifies CASSGDRGRSLHF.

The rearrangement uses TRBV11-2 and TRBJ1-6; D is possibly TRBD1 (6 bases). V was clipped by 5 bases and J by 7 bases, with 15 bases between them. This CDR3 region has 15 residues. CDR1 is SGHAT, CDR2 FQNNGV, per germline. CDR3: CASSTGGGRNSPLHF. The CDR3 DNA reads TGTGCCAGCAGCACCGGAGGGGGTAGAAATTCACCCCTCCACTTT.

The chain recombines TRBV5-1 with TRBJ1-2; 12 bases align to TRBD1. The germline CDR1 and CDR2 sequences are SGHRS and YFSETQ. V shed 3 bases, J shed 3 bases, and the junction held 9 bases outside the gene matches. CDR3 length: 17 amino acids. CDR3 in amino acids: CASSSSGTGGLDYGYTF. The CDR3 bases are TGCGCCAGCAGCTCCTCCGGGACAGGGGGCCTAGACTATGGCTACACCTTC.

The rearrangement uses TRBV25-1 and TRBJ2-4, with D possibly TRBD2 on 7 matching bases. CDR1 is MGHDK and CDR2 is SYGVNS in the germline V gene. The CDR3 is made up of 15 amino acids. Trimming removed 3 bases from V and 7 bases from J, with 16 bases in between. CDR3 amino acids: CASSDLGGPGNIQYF. CDR3 bases: TGTGCCAGCAGTGACCTGGGGGGGCCGGGGAACATTCAGTACTTC.

The chain is built from TRBV28 and TRBJ2-7; 9 positions agree with TRBD1. The CDR3 covers 15 residues. Germline loops: CDR1 MDHEN, CDR2 SYDVKM. The J segment lost 4 bases and the V segment lost 6 bases, leaving 10 bases of the junction unmatched. DNA of the CDR3: TGTGCCAGCAGGAAACCCGGGACAGGGAGATACGAGCAGTACTTC. Protein sequence: CASRKPGTGRYEQYF.